The 7 T cell receptor beta chains given below trace back to one sample, sequenced in a study of blood T cells in healthy people across ages. PCR was performed a second time for about 7 to 12 cycles using a sample-barcoded 5' primer and a J-beta primer mix. TCRdb recomputed calls from the 5' RACE reads with MiXCR, one row per CDR3 protein. The data show fewer than 1,000,000 distinct CDR3 sequences, roughly 44% seen once. Source material: blood. The receptor source for this set is a man between 60 and 75 years old in good health.

The genes are TRBV7-8 and TRBJ1-2; TRBD1 matches 10 bases. The CDR3 runs to 15 residues. Germline assignment: CDR1 SGHVS and CDR2 FQNEAQ. V dropped 8 bases and J dropped 3; count of bases not matched to a gene: 9. CDR3 region: CASHIGDRGHYGYTF. In DNA, the CDR3 is TGTGCCAGCCACATTGGGGACAGGGGTCACTATGGCTACACCTTC.

This clonotype has a handful of counts. CDR3: CASSLTPEAGVNYGYTF. DNA for the CDR3: TGTGCCAGCAGCTTAACCCCTGAGGCGGGAGTTAACTATGGCTACACCTTC. The rearrangement joins TRBV11-2 to TRBJ1-2; D is unclear. V shed 2 bases and J shed 1 base, with 17 bases lying between them. Germline V CDR1 and CDR2: SGHAT, FQNNGV. The CDR3 totals 17 residues.

As to this clonotype: A much larger clonotype is one base distant, so this may be a read error. The chain couples TRBV7-9 to TRBJ2-3; the D is unclear. CDR3 length: 14 amino acids. Trimming stripped 4 bases from V and 5 bases from J, with 13 bases between. CDR1 SEHNR and CDR2 FQNEAQ come from the germline V gene (reference sequence). Here the CDR3 reads CASSSASRRDTQYF. In DNA, the CDR3 is TGTGCCAGCAGCTCGGCCTCACGGCGAGATACGCAGTATTTT.

The chain has TRBV9 and TRBJ1-6; D gene unclear. From germline, CDR1 is SGDLS and CDR2 YYNGEE. Deletions cut 4 bases from V and 6 bases from J, with 17 bases between. CDR3 size: 16 residues. CDR3 DNA: TGTGCCAGCAGCCAACATACGAGGTTAGGTAATTCACCCCTCCACTTT. This translates into CASSQHTRLGNSPLHF.

This clonotype occurred a few times. This chain joins TRBV7-9 and TRBJ2-5, with 14 bases that match TRBD2. This CDR3 comprises 18 residues. After removal of 4 bases from V and 5 bases from J, the junction contained 12 bases not matched to a gene. Germline V lookup: CDR1 SEHNR, CDR2 FQNEAQ (reference sequence). The CDR3 sequence is CASSSRLAGGPIPETQYF. Here the CDR3 DNA reads TGTGCCAGCAGCTCAAGACTAGCGGGGGGGCCAATACCGGAGACCCAGTACTTC.

This CDR3 is CSVGGINQPQHF. The CDR3 bases are TGCAGTGTCGGCGGAATCAATCAGCCCCAGCATTTT. This chain links TRBV20-1 with TRBJ1-5, with D unclear. The CDR3 sequence is 12 residues long. The germline gives CDR1 DFQATT, CDR2 SNEGSKA (reference sequence). V shed 7 bases and J shed 3 bases, with 10 bases lying between them.

This clonotype came up a few times. The chain couples TRBV24-1 to TRBJ2-7, with a possible D match to TRBD2 (5 bases). The J call is uncertain, as TRBJ2-5 better fits the DNA end. The germline V gene has CDR1 KGHDR and CDR2 SFDVKD. There are 13 residues in the CDR3. The CDR3 DNA is TGTGCCACCAGTGATTTGGGGGAGGAGACCCAGTACTTC. Its translation: CATSDLGEETQYF.